The TCR beta chain under discussion was sequenced for a study of blood T cell repertoires in COVID-19 (dated by TCRdb to between 2020 and 2021). With respect to the entire study: Samples from collaborators originated in the United States, Italy and Spain and spanned both the acute and convalescent phases of COVID-19. The repertoires were released in a freely available public database intended as a resource for research on the immune response to SARS-CoV-2. The material from the prospective study consisted of cDNA or gDNA derived from T cells, B-cell-depleted T cells, or PBMCs. Samples were obtained from the ongoing ImmuneRACE study (first 160 participants) and from over a thousand subjects provided by 6 global collaborators. A de-identified subject ID, COVID-19 status, age in years and sex were almost always included in the sample metadata. The dataset comprised deeply sampled blood TCRbeta repertoires from subjects exposed to, actively infected with, or recovered from COVID-19. Where available, HLA class I and class II types were obtained from metadata supplied by the sample provider rather than from assay-based typing. Study-wide conclusions, independent of this receptor: The amount of clinical and demographic metadata varied by source and participant and was provided uncurated.

The collaborating institutions used their own protocols to collect whole blood in K2EDTA tubes. For TCRbeta analysis, collaborator samples were shipped as frozen whole blood, as isolated PBMCs, or as DNA extracted from either sample type. This clone was seen once. The antigen it recognizes is unknown. Within one base of it there is no much larger clone, and no base qualities were kept. The germline V gene sets CDR1 to KGHDR and CDR2 to SFDVKD. The CDR3 contains 15 residues, cysteine and phenylalanine counted. CDR3 DNA is the only sequence kept; it has 45 bases, read in frame from the first base. V and J are trimmed by 5 bases and 4 bases, and the gene matches miss 6 bases of the junction. TCRbeta CDR3 regions were amplified from genomic DNA using the immunoSEQ Assay, a bias-controlled multiplex PCR. The authors' pipeline ran thus. Within the assay, amplification of reference gene primers was used to estimate how many nucleated cells each sample contained. To quantify the absolute abundance of each unique TCRbeta CDR3 rearrangement, sequence reads were collapsed and filtered. For each sample, productive Simpson clonality was calculated as the square root of Simpson's diversity index over productive rearrangements. TCRdb retrieved this table from immuneACCESS and kept in-frame rearrangements only. Not all clones are present; in checked studies, unresolved V genes account for under half, and no reason is known for the remainder. The DNA was the basis for D and trimming; V, J and clone size are from that table. In all, the sample holds 150,000 to 200,000 clones, and 90% of those were seen once. 0.53% of the sample comes from the top ten.

This TCR was recovered from a man aged 50 to 59 with acute or convalescent COVID-19. The sequencing input was peripheral blood. This receptor chain uses TRBV24-1 and TRBJ2-3; 9 middle bases align to TRBD2. CDR3 sequence: CATSGGGGAADTQYF. The DNA sequence is as follows: TGTGCCACCAGTGGGGGCGGGGGGGCTGCAGATACGCAGTATTTT.